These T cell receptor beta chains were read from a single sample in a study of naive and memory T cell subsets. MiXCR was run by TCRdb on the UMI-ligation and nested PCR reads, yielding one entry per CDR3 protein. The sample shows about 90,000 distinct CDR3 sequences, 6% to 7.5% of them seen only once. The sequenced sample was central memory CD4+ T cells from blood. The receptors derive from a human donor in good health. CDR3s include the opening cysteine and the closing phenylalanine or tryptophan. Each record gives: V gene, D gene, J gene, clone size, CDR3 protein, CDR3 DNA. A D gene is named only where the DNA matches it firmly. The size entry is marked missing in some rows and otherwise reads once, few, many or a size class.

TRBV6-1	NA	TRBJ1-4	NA	CASSLLPDSLNEKLFF	TGTGCCAGCAGTCTACTACCGGACAGCCTTAATGAAAAACTGTTTTTT
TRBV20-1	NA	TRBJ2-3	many	CSARGGGVTDTQYF	TGCAGTGCTAGGGGTGGCGGAGTCACAGATACGCAGTATTTT
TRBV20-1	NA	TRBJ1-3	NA	CSVRGSGNTIYF	TGCAGTGTGCGGGGCTCTGGAAACACCATATATTTT
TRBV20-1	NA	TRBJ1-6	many	CSARLPGPRSPLHF	TGCAGTGCTAGGTTACCAGGGCCTCGCTCACCCCTCCACTTT
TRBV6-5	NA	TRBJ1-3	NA	CASSYSRYSASSGNTIYF	TGTGCCAGCAGTTACTCGAGATATTCTGCGAGCTCTGGAAACACCATATATTTT
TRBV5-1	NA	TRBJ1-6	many	CASSLVPPTDGTSPLHF	TGCGCCAGCAGCTTGGTCCCCCCCACAGACGGGACTTCACCCCTCCACTTT
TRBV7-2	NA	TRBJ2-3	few	CASSEQPHTDTQYF	TGTGCCAGCAGCGAACAACCCCACACAGATACGCAGTATTTT
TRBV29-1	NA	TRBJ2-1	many	CSANVGGPGRHEQFF	TGCAGCGCGAACGTCGGAGGCCCCGGCCGGCATGAGCAGTTCTTC
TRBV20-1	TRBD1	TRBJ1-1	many	CSARGGDRANTEAFF	TGCAGTGCTAGAGGGGGGGACAGGGCGAACACTGAAGCTTTCTTT
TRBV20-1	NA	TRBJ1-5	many	CSARMGRDQPQHF	TGCAGTGCTAGAATGGGCAGGGATCAGCCCCAGCATTTT
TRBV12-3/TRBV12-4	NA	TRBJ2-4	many	CASSYRDRQAQNF	TGTGCCAGCAGTTACCGGGACCGACAGGCTCAGAACTTC
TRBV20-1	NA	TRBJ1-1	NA	CSAGRSKTEAFF	TGCAGTGCTGGGAGGAGTAAAACTGAAGCTTTCTTT
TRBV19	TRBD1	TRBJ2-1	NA	CASSTGQQLNEQFF	TGTGCCAGTAGTACGGGACAGCAGCTTAATGAGCAGTTCTTC
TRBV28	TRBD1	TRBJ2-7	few	CASRYHPGQGAGSEQYF	TGTGCCAGCAGGTACCACCCCGGACAGGGGGCGGGTAGTGAGCAGTACTTC